This T cell receptor (beta chain) was documented in a study of blood T cell repertoires in COVID-19 (dated by TCRdb to the early 2020s). About the full investigation: Collaborator samples came from the United States, Italy and Spain and covered acute and convalescent phases of COVID-19. Samples came from the ongoing ImmuneRACE study (first 160 participants) plus 1,254 subjects from 6 global collaborators. The repertoires were released in a freely available public database meant as a resource for research on the immune response to SARS-CoV-2. Where available, HLA class I and class II types were taken from metadata supplied by the sample provider and were not determined by assay-based typing. The prospective study material was composed of cDNA or gDNA derived from T cells, B-cell-depleted T cells, or PBMCs. The dataset comprised deeply sampled blood TCRbeta repertoires from subjects exposed to, actively infected with, or recovered from COVID-19. Nearly every sample came with metadata listing a de-identified subject ID, COVID-19 status, age in years and sex.

The study at large found these results: The amount of clinical and demographic metadata varied by source and participant and was provided uncurated.

CDR1 is given as LNHNV and CDR2 as YYDKDF, both from the germline V gene (reference sequence). Ends trimmed: V by 0 bases, J by 7 bases; bases unmatched to a gene: 12. CDR3 length: 16 amino acids, cysteine to phenylalanine. The only DNA kept is the CDR3, 48 bases in frame from the first base. TCRbeta CDR3 regions were amplified from genomic DNA using the immunoSEQ Assay, a bias-controlled multiplex PCR. The authors' pipeline ran thus. The number of nucleated cells in each sample was estimated from the amplification of reference gene primers within the assay. Sequence reads were collapsed and filtered to measure the absolute abundance of every unique TCRbeta CDR3 rearrangement. For each sample, productive Simpson clonality was calculated by taking the square root of Simpson's diversity index across productive rearrangements. TCRdb holds this immuneACCESS table with in-frame rearrangements only. Some clones are missing; in checked studies, unresolved V genes explain under half, and the rest has no known cause. That table furnishes V, J and clone size, whereas the DNA furnished D and trimming. The sample table records 70,000 or so clones; around 86% of these occur just once. Roughly 11% of the sample comes from the top ten.

A note on this clone: Its antigen remains undetermined. No base quality information exists; no much larger clone differs at one position.

Each collaborating institution followed its own protocols to collect whole blood in K2EDTA tubes. For TCRbeta analysis, collaborator samples were shipped as frozen whole blood, as isolated PBMCs, or as DNA extracted from either sample type. The receptor was derived from a man aged 65 to 85 with active or convalescent COVID-19. The sequenced material came from peripheral blood. The rearrangement combines TRBV15 with TRBJ2-7; the junction holds 7 bases that match TRBD2. The CDR3 protein is CATSRDLGGVLREQYF. The DNA sequence is TGTGCCACCAGCAGAGATTTGGGAGGGGTGTTAAGGGAGCAGTACTTC.